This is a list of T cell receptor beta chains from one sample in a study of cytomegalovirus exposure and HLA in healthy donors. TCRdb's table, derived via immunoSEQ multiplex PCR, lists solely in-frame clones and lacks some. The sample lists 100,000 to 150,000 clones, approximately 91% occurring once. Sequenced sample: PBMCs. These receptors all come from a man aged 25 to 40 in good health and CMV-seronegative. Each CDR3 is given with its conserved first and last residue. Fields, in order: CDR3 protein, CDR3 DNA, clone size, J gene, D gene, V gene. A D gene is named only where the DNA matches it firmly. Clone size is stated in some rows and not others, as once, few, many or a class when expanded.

CDR3 protein: CASSPTSRRGEQYF
CDR3 DNA: TGTGCCAGCAGTCCGACGTCTCGTCGGGGCGAGCAGTACTTC
clone size: NA
J gene: TRBJ2-7
D gene: NA
V gene: TRBV6-5

CDR3 protein: CASSSSGTANTEAFF
CDR3 DNA: TGTGCCAGCTCATCGTCCGGGACAGCTAACACTGAAGCTTTCTTT
clone size: NA
J gene: TRBJ1-1
D gene: TRBD1
V gene: TRBV18

CDR3 protein: CASSPRGYGYTF
CDR3 DNA: TGTGCCAGCAGCCCCCGCGGCTATGGCTACACCTTC
clone size: once
J gene: TRBJ1-2
D gene: NA
V gene: TRBV11-2

CDR3 protein: CASSVTGTSGYNEQFF
CDR3 DNA: TGTGCCAGCAGCGTGACCGGGACTAGCGGATACAATGAGCAGTTCTTC
clone size: NA
J gene: TRBJ2-1
D gene: TRBD2
V gene: TRBV9

CDR3 protein: CASSEGLYNEQFF
CDR3 DNA: TGTGCCAGCAGCGAGGGGTTGTACAATGAGCAGTTCTTC
clone size: NA
J gene: TRBJ2-1
D gene: NA
V gene: TRBV9

CDR3 protein: CASSRPGGAHPTEAFF
CDR3 DNA: TGCGCCAGCAGCCGCCCTGGGGGGGCGCATCCCACTGAAGCTTTCTTT
clone size: NA
J gene: TRBJ1-1
D gene: NA
V gene: TRBV4-1

CDR3 protein: CATEDQGSSYEQYF
CDR3 DNA: TGTGCCACCGAGGACCAGGGGAGCTCCTACGAGCAGTACTTC
clone size: NA
J gene: TRBJ2-7
D gene: NA
V gene: TRBV5-4

CDR3 protein: CASSTGAGQYLSAFF
CDR3 DNA: TGTGCCAGCAGTACGGGGGCGGGACAGTATTTATCGGCTTTCTTT
clone size: NA
J gene: TRBJ1-1
D gene: TRBD1
V gene: TRBV6-5

CDR3 protein: CASSLGTSGSHETQYF
CDR3 DNA: TGTGCCAGCAGCTTGGGGACTAGCGGGAGTCATGAGACCCAGTACTTC
clone size: NA
J gene: TRBJ2-5
D gene: TRBD2
V gene: TRBV5-6

CDR3 protein: CASSLSGDGYTF
CDR3 DNA: TGCGCCAGCAGCTTGTCGGGGGATGGCTACACCTTC
clone size: NA
J gene: TRBJ1-2
D gene: NA
V gene: TRBV5-1

CDR3 protein: CASSLVRADRGNRAYF
CDR3 DNA: TGTGCCAGCAGCTTAGTCCGGGCGGACAGGGGTAACAGGGCATACTTC
clone size: NA
J gene: TRBJ2-7
D gene: TRBD1
V gene: TRBV7-2

CDR3 protein: CASSPTGLAGAGTDTQYF
CDR3 DNA: TGTGCCAGCTCACCAACTGGGTTAGCGGGAGCGGGCACAGATACGCAGTATTTT
clone size: NA
J gene: TRBJ2-3
D gene: TRBD2
V gene: TRBV18

CDR3 protein: CASSDNGEKLFF
CDR3 DNA: TGCGCCAGCAGTGATAACGGTGAAAAACTGTTTTTT
clone size: NA
J gene: TRBJ1-4
D gene: NA
V gene: TRBV10-1

CDR3 protein: CASREQGWSNQPQHF
CDR3 DNA: TGTGCCAGTAGGGAACAGGGTTGGTCGAATCAGCCCCAGCATTTT
clone size: NA
J gene: TRBJ1-5
D gene: NA
V gene: TRBV19

CDR3 protein: CASSFAAAGGRNEQFF
CDR3 DNA: TGTGCCAGCAGCTTTGCGGCAGCGGGAGGCAGAAATGAGCAGTTCTTC
clone size: NA
J gene: TRBJ2-1
D gene: TRBD2
V gene: TRBV7-2

CDR3 protein: CASSYGSEQPQHF
CDR3 DNA: TGTGCCAGCAGCTACGGATCGGAGCAGCCCCAGCATTTT
clone size: NA
J gene: TRBJ1-5
D gene: NA
V gene: TRBV7-2

CDR3 protein: CASSRTGSYEQYF
CDR3 DNA: TGTGCCAGCAGTCGGACAGGGAGCTACGAGCAGTACTTC
clone size: NA
J gene: TRBJ2-7
D gene: TRBD1
V gene: TRBV5-6

CDR3 protein: CASSPRLTKDNEQFF
CDR3 DNA: TGTGCCAGCAGCCCCAGGCTAACAAAAGACAATGAGCAGTTCTTC
clone size: NA
J gene: TRBJ2-1
D gene: NA
V gene: TRBV7-9

CDR3 protein: CASSTPGTGSNYGYTF
CDR3 DNA: TGTGCCAGCAGCACCCCCGGGACAGGGAGTAACTATGGCTACACCTTC
clone size: NA
J gene: TRBJ1-2
D gene: TRBD1
V gene: TRBV7-6

CDR3 protein: CASSEYQGALFQYF
CDR3 DNA: TGTGCCAGCAGTGAATACCAGGGGGCGCTTTTTCAGTATTTT
clone size: NA
J gene: TRBJ2-3
D gene: TRBD1
V gene: TRBV6-1

CDR3 protein: CASSLLLHEQFF
CDR3 DNA: TGTGCCAGCTCACTACTCCTGCATGAGCAGTTCTTC
clone size: NA
J gene: TRBJ2-1
D gene: NA
V gene: TRBV18

CDR3 protein: CASSLAIEQYF
CDR3 DNA: TGTGCCAGCAGCTTAGCCATCGAGCAGTACTTC
clone size: NA
J gene: TRBJ2-7
D gene: NA
V gene: TRBV7-2

CDR3 protein: CASRLGTSGRTDTQYF
CDR3 DNA: TGTGCCAGCAGGCTAGGGACTAGCGGGAGAACAGATACGCAGTATTTT
clone size: NA
J gene: TRBJ2-3
D gene: TRBD2
V gene: TRBV7-2

CDR3 protein: CASRPSGSSTDTQYF
CDR3 DNA: TGTGCCAGCAGGCCTAGCGGGAGTAGCACAGATACGCAGTATTTT
clone size: NA
J gene: TRBJ2-3
D gene: TRBD2
V gene: TRBV6-1

CDR3 protein: CASSLGGGRLETQYF
CDR3 DNA: TGCGCCAGCAGCCTCGGAGGCGGGAGGTTGGAGACCCAGTACTTC
clone size: NA
J gene: TRBJ2-5
D gene: TRBD2
V gene: TRBV5-1

CDR3 protein: CASSQRRPGANVLTF
CDR3 DNA: TGTGCCAGCAGCCAGCGGAGGCCCGGGGCCAACGTCCTGACTTTC
clone size: NA
J gene: TRBJ2-6
D gene: NA
V gene: TRBV11-3

CDR3 protein: CASSISASGRDGQYF
CDR3 DNA: TGTGCCAGTAGTATATCGGCTAGCGGGAGGGATGGGCAGTACTTC
clone size: NA
J gene: TRBJ2-7
D gene: TRBD2
V gene: TRBV19

CDR3 protein: CASSLEGIAGGLNIQYF
CDR3 DNA: TGCGCCAGCAGCTTGGAGGGAATAGCGGGAGGGTTGAACATTCAGTACTTC
clone size: NA
J gene: TRBJ2-4
D gene: TRBD2
V gene: TRBV5-1

CDR3 protein: CASRPSKGQNTGELFF
CDR3 DNA: TGTGCCAGTAGACCTTCGAAGGGGCAGAACACCGGGGAGCTGTTTTTT
clone size: NA
J gene: TRBJ2-2
D gene: NA
V gene: TRBV19

CDR3 protein: CASSQPRQGAYRPQHF
CDR3 DNA: TGCGCCAGCAGTCAACCCCGCCAGGGGGCATATCGGCCCCAGCATTTT
clone size: few
J gene: TRBJ1-5
D gene: TRBD1
V gene: TRBV23-1

CDR3 protein: CASSGAAGSQPQHF
CDR3 DNA: TGTGCCAGCAGTGGGGCCGCGGGGAGTCAGCCCCAGCATTTT
clone size: NA
J gene: TRBJ1-5
D gene: NA
V gene: TRBV6-1

CDR3 protein: CASSPGTGYNSPLHF
CDR3 DNA: TGTGCCAGCAGCCCCGGGACAGGGTATAATTCACCCCTCCACTTT
clone size: NA
J gene: TRBJ1-6
D gene: TRBD1
V gene: TRBV7-9

CDR3 protein: CASSDLAGYTGELFF
CDR3 DNA: TGCGCCAGCAGTGACCTAGCGGGGTACACCGGGGAGCTGTTTTTT
clone size: NA
J gene: TRBJ2-2
D gene: TRBD2
V gene: TRBV10-1

CDR3 protein: CASTYSNALTDTQYF
CDR3 DNA: TGTGCCAGCACTTATAGTAACGCCCTCACAGATACGCAGTATTTT
clone size: NA
J gene: TRBJ2-3
D gene: NA
V gene: TRBV14

CDR3 protein: CAISERGNTEAFF
CDR3 DNA: TGTGCCATCAGTGAGAGGGGGAACACTGAAGCTTTCTTT
clone size: few
J gene: TRBJ1-1
D gene: NA
V gene: TRBV10-3

CDR3 protein: CASSQLSVYNEQFF
CDR3 DNA: TGCGCCAGCAGCCAATTGTCCGTCTACAATGAGCAGTTCTTC
clone size: NA
J gene: TRBJ2-1
D gene: NA
V gene: TRBV4-3

CDR3 protein: CASSEARGLAGDPYLGTQYF
CDR3 DNA: TGTGCCAGCAGTGAAGCAAGGGGACTAGCGGGAGATCCATATCTCGGGACCCAGTACTTC
clone size: NA
J gene: TRBJ2-5
D gene: TRBD2
V gene: TRBV2

CDR3 protein: CASSPGGTGGTYEQYF
CDR3 DNA: TGTGCCAGCAGCCCCGGAGGAACAGGGGGAACCTACGAGCAGTACTTC
clone size: NA
J gene: TRBJ2-7
D gene: TRBD1
V gene: TRBV5-4

CDR3 protein: CASSLRDRAEKLFF
CDR3 DNA: TGTGCCAGCAGCCTCCGGGACAGGGCCGAAAAACTGTTTTTT
clone size: few
J gene: TRBJ1-4
D gene: TRBD1
V gene: TRBV27

CDR3 protein: CASSFGYGYTF
CDR3 DNA: TGTGCCAGCAGCTTCGGCTATGGCTACACCTTC
clone size: few
J gene: TRBJ1-2
D gene: NA
V gene: TRBV5-4

CDR3 protein: CASTRNRDASWNYGYTF
CDR3 DNA: TGTGCCAGTACCCGGAACAGGGACGCTTCGTGGAACTATGGCTACACCTTC
clone size: NA
J gene: TRBJ1-2
D gene: NA
V gene: TRBV19